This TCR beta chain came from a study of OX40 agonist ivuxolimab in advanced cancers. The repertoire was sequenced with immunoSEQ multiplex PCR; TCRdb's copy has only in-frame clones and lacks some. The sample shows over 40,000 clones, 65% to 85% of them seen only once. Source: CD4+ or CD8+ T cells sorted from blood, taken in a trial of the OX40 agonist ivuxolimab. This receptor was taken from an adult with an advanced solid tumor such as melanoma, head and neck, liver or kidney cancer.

CDR3 nucleotides: TGTGCCAGCAGACCGGGACCACAGCGCTCACCCCTCCACTTT. Translation gives CASRPGPQRSPLHF. The chain combines TRBV27 with TRBJ1-6; D may be TRBD1 (5 bases). Germline CDR1 is MNHEY and CDR2 is SMNVEV (reference sequence). Trimming cost V 6 bases and J 10 bases, with 16 bases left between them. The CDR3 extends over 14 amino acids.